This T cell receptor beta chain was found in a study of PD-L1 blockade in urothelial cancer (dated by TCRdb to 2016 to 2017). Context from the whole study: Therapy was started at some point between 2014 and 2016 for all patients, and atezolizumab 1,200 mg was administered intravenously every 3 weeks. About 90% of the roughly 29 patients were identified as males with urothelial cancer of bladder origin, and a prior smoking history was reported by 18 of 29 patients. Patients had an ECOG performance status of 0 or 1 and had received between 0 and 3 prior chemotherapy regimens. Blood samples were analyzed 3 weeks after the start of treatment (second dose) and 6 weeks after the start of treatment. Blood samples yielded a median of about 150,000 T cells and tens of thousands of unique TCRs, with median clonality roughly 0.085. Somatic, immune and clinical correlates of response to PD-L1 blockade with atezolizumab in urothelial cancer were the focus of an exploratory multi-omic analysis. Pretreatment tumor samples, along with matched peripheral blood serially collected before and after atezolizumab treatment, were subjected to TCR sequencing. Durable clinical benefit was defined as progression-free survival longer than 6 months, and TCR features were also tested against progression-free and overall survival. In the same patients who had TCR sequencing, pretreatment tumors also underwent whole exome sequencing and RNA sequencing. Durable clinical benefit was achieved by nine patients and was not achieved by 20 patients. Pretreatment blood TCR-seq was available for fewer than 30 patients, at least one posttreatment blood collection was obtained for 25 or so patients, and tumor TCR-seq was available for 25 or so patients. General conclusions and limits of the study: A pretreatment peripheral blood TCR clonality below the median was linked to improved progression-free and overall survival. Because the sample size was small (n ≈ 27) and many exploratory analyses were performed, the results are intended to be hypothesis-generating. Among patients with durable benefit, tumor-associated TCR clones showed greater expansion in peripheral blood 3 weeks after treatment started (n ≈ 21, p = 0.022).

Synthetic TCR analog templates were spiked into each PCR so that absolute template abundance could be estimated from read counts. Using the immunoSEQ assay, TCRbeta CDR3 regions were amplified from genomic DNA with bias-controlled V and J gene primers. Sequencing of rearranged TCRbeta segments was performed at approximately 20X coverage. In the authors' own workflow: Clustering was used to correct sequencing errors, and CDR3s were annotated against IMGT so that V, D and J genes could be assigned. Only productive TCRbeta rearrangements were used in downstream analyses, excluding out-of-frame or stop-codon sequences. Clonality was computed as one minus Shannon entropy normalized by the log of the number of unique productive sequences. Fisher's exact test with Benjamini-Hochberg correction, at a threshold of adjusted p below 0.01, was used to find clones that differed between time points or between blood and tumor. TCRdb carries this immuneACCESS record with in-frame sequences only. Its versions omit some clonotypes, under half of them owing to an unresolved V gene in the studies checked, with the rest unexplained. V, J and clone size are taken as reported in that table, and D and trimming were inferred from the DNA itself. The sample table records about 80,000 clones; around 87% of these occur just once. In total, the top ten clones hold 4.5% to 7% of the sample.

The cohort included 25 to 30 patients with locally advanced or metastatic urothelial carcinoma who were treated at Memorial Sloan Kettering on a trial protocol. Peripheral blood mononuclear cells were collected pretreatment and during treatment, with between 1 and 8 total time points obtained per patient. The Qiagen DNeasy Blood extraction kit was used to purify genomic DNA from total PBMCs and tumor samples. PBMCs were collected pretreatment and during treatment, and were isolated and stored as previously described. As for this clone: The clone's antigen remains unknown. Base qualities are not at hand, and no much larger clone is one base apart.

The clonotype was recovered from a woman between 65 and 79 years old with urothelial cancer. Sequences were derived from PBMCs, sampled around atezolizumab (anti-PD-L1) treatment.

The CDR3 protein sequence reads: CASSIGGGPQETQYF. The DNA reads as follows: TGTGCCAGTAGTATCGGGGGGGGCCCCCAAGAGACCCAGTACTTC. The rearrangement joined TRBV19 to TRBJ2-5; TRBD2 aligns with 8 central bases. The CDR3, cysteine through phenylalanine, is 15 amino acids long. Of all the DNA, just the CDR3 is kept, 45 bases in frame from base 1. Reading the germline V gene (reference sequence) gives CDR1 LNHDA and CDR2 SQIVND. V trim: 3 bases; J trim: 1 base; unmatched bases: 4.